This TCR beta chain stems from a study of T cell changes during pregnancy in multiple sclerosis. Sequencing used immunoSEQ multiplex PCR; TCRdb keeps in-frame clones, though not all of them. The data show approximately 52,000 clones, 88% seen once. Germline V gene lookup returns CDR1 MGHDK and CDR2 SYGVNS. This CDR3 is 16 amino acids long. J gave up 4 bases and V 3 bases, and 12 bases lay outside the gene matches. The specimen comprised CD4+ T cells from peripheral blood mononuclear cells, sampled in the second trimester of pregnancy. This clonotype originated in a female donor with multiple sclerosis, enrolled in a pregnancy study. The chain uses TRBV25-1 and TRBJ2-7, with 7 bases matching TRBD2. CDR3 sequence reads: CASSDHGAGVSYEQYF. CDR3 coding DNA: TGTGCCAGCAGTGACCATGGGGCGGGGGTATCTTACGAGCAGTACTTC.